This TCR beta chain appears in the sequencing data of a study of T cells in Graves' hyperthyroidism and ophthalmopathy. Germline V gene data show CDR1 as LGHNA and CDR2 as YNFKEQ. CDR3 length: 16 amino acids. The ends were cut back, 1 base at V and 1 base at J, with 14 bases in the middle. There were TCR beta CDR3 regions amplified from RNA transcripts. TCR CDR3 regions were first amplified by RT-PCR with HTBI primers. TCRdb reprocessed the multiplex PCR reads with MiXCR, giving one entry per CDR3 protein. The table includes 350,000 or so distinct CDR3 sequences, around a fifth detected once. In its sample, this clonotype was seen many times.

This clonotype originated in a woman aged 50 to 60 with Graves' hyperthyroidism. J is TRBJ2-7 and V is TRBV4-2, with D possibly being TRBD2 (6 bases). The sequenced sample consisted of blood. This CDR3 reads CASSQVGRGRSYEQYF. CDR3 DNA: TGTGCCAGCAGCCAAGTCGGGCGGGGAAGGTCCTACGAGCAGTACTTC.